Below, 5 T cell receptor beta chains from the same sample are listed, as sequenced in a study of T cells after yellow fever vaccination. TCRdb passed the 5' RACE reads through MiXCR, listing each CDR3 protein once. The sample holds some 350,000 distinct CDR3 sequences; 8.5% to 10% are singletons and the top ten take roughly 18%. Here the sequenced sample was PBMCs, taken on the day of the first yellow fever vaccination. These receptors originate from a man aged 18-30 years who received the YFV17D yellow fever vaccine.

CDR3 loop: CASTLNVGAKNIQYF. The CDR3 nucleotides read TGTGCCAGCACCCTGAACGTAGGAGCCAAAAACATTCAGTACTTC. V gene TRBV5-4 combines with J gene TRBJ2-4; D not resolved. Trimming pared 6 bases from V and 0 bases from J, leaving 13 bases between. CDR3 length: 15 amino acids. The germline V gene encodes CDR1 SGHNT and CDR2 YYREEE (reference sequence).

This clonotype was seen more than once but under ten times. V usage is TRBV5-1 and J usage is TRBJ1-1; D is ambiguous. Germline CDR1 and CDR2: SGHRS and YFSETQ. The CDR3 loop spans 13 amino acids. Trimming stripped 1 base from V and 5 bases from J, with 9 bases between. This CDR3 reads CASSLFLRTEAFF. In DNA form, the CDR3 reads TGCGCCAGCAGCTTGTTCCTGAGGACTGAAGCTTTCTTT.

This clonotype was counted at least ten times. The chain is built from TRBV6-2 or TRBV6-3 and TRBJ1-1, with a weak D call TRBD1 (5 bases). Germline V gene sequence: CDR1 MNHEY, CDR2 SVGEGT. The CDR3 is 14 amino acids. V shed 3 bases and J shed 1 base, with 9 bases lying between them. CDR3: CASSYEGTNTEAFF. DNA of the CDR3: TGTGCCAGCAGTTATGAGGGGACGAACACTGAAGCTTTCTTT.

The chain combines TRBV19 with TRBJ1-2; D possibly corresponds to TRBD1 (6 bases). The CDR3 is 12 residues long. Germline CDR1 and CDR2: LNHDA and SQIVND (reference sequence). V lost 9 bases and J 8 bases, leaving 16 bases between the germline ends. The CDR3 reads CASRTAATGYTF. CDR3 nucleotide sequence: TGTGCCAGCAGGACAGCCGCTACAGGCTACACCTTC.

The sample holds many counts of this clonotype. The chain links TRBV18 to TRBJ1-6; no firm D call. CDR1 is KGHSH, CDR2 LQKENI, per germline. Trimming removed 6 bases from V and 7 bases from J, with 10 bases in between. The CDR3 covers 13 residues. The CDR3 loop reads CASSDRENSPLHF. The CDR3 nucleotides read TGTGCCAGCTCCGACCGAGAGAATTCACCCCTCCACTTT.